This T cell receptor beta chain is drawn from a study of spatial heterogeneity in lung cancer. Turning to the study itself: Each distinct TCR and UMI combination averaged more than ten appearances in raw reads.

Whole-study findings and limits: One measure, the expanded intratumoral alpha and beta TCR count, tracked tumor mutation counts.

Points on this clonotype: What it binds is unknown.

Germline lookup yields CDR1 SGHVS and CDR2 FNYEAQ. This CDR3 spans 16 amino acids. Trimming at V came to 1 base and at J to 6 bases, leaving 8 bases not matched to a gene. Time point meaning: sample taken at primary tumor resection. Via MiXCR, TCRdb re-called the 5' RACE reads, giving one row per CDR3 protein. The sample includes 3,000 to 4,000 distinct CDR3 sequences, 25% to 30% seen only once; the top ten take approximately 25%. The chain joins TRBV7-6 to TRBJ2-2; 7 positions match TRBD2. This sample comprised lung tumor tissue, obtained at surgery. The TCR sequence derives from a male donor with early-stage non-small cell lung cancer. The CDR3 is CASSLVAQRGPGELFF. CDR3 bases: TGTGCCAGCAGCTTAGTCGCACAGCGGGGTCCCGGGGAGCTGTTTTTT.